This TCR beta chain came from a study of blood T cells in healthy people across ages. The V gene end was trimmed by 5 bases and the J gene end by 4 bases; junction bases not matched to a gene: 10. Germline V CDR1 and CDR2: SEHNR, FQNEAQ (reference sequence). This CDR3 contains 15 residues. Study outcomes and limitations: Across the age range, TCR beta diversity per million T cells fell in a roughly linear way.

Alongside a J-beta primer mix, a sample-barcoded 5' primer served in a second PCR lasting roughly 7 to 12 cycles. A template-switch adaptor that had 12 random nucleotides put a tag on each cDNA molecule. MiXCR was run by TCRdb on the 5' RACE reads, yielding one entry per CDR3 protein. The data contain some 640,000 distinct CDR3 sequences, approximately 30% of them seen just once; the ten biggest clones take up 15% to 19%. There are many counts of this clonotype. The antigen is unknown. This chain joins TRBV7-9 and TRBJ1-2; 7 nucleotides align to TRBD1. The sequence was obtained from a woman older than 75 in good health. The sequenced material came from blood. This CDR3 is CASSEQGPAVYGYTF. The CDR3 coding sequence is TGTGCCAGCAGCGAACAGGGGCCGGCGGTCTATGGCTACACCTTC. Variable domain in full (rest from reference TRBV7-9 and TRBJ1-2): DTGVSQNPRHKITKRGQNVTFRCDPISEHNRLYWYRQTLGQGPEFLTYFQNEAQLEKSRLLSDRFSAERPKGSFSTLEIQRTEQGDSAMYLCASSEQGPAVYGYTFGSGTRLTVV.